Presented here are 24 T cell receptor beta chains from one specimen sequenced in a study of cytomegalovirus exposure and HLA in healthy donors. The PCR ran on 60 Vbeta and 13 Jbeta primers. TCRdb's table, derived via immunoSEQ multiplex PCR, lists solely in-frame clones and lacks some. The data show around 140,000 clones, 65% to 80% seen once. Sequencing was done on a sample of PBMCs. The receptors were gathered from a man aged 35-49 years in good health and CMV-seropositive.

The rearrangement joins TRBV7-9 to TRBJ1-2, with D tentatively TRBD1 (5 bases). Per germline, CDR1 SEHNR and CDR2 FQNEAQ (reference sequence). This CDR3 is built from 13 residues. Trimming took off 1 base at V and 5 bases at J, with 8 bases between the two ends. CDR3 region: CASSLGGGYGYTF. CDR3 in DNA: TGTGCCAGCAGCTTAGGTGGGGGGTATGGCTACACCTTC.

The chain has TRBV6-6 and TRBJ2-1; D possibly corresponds to TRBD2 (6 bases). Germline CDR1 and CDR2: MNHNY and SVGAGI (reference sequence). V lost 9 bases and J lost 4, with 13 bases in between. The CDR3 has 13 residues. The CDR3 DNA reads as TGTGCCAGTACGGGAGTAGGGTACAATGAGCAGTTCTTC. This sequence encodes CASTGVGYNEQFF.

This clone is a singleton in its sample. The V gene is TRBV28, the J gene TRBJ2-3; 10 nucleotides line up with TRBD1. Germline trimming cut 3 bases from V and 6 bases from J; bases unmatched to any gene: 9. CDR3 length: 16 residues. Germline V lookup: CDR1 MDHEN, CDR2 SYDVKM. The CDR3 nucleotides are TGTGCCAGCAGTTTTAGGGTCGGACAGGGGGTTGATACGCAGTATTTT. As protein: CASSFRVGQGVDTQYF.

As DNA, the CDR3 is TGTGCCAGCAGCGTAGACGGGGATCAGCCCCAGCATTTT. It encodes CASSVDGDQPQHF. The chain is built from TRBV9 and TRBJ1-5; D ambiguous. Trimming pared 0 bases from V and 5 bases from J, leaving 6 bases between. Germline CDR1 SGDLS, CDR2 YYNGEE. The CDR3 covers 13 residues.

The chain is built from TRBV11-3 and TRBJ2-2, with D hard to call. CDR3 length: 11 residues. Germline lookup yields CDR1 SGHNT and CDR2 YENEEA. V shed 5 bases and J shed 7 bases, with 5 bases lying between them. The CDR3 sequence: CASSRGGELFF. CDR3 DNA: TGTGCCAGCAGCCGCGGCGGGGAGCTGTTTTTT.

This clone was observed once. This chain joins TRBV5-6 and TRBJ2-7, with D perhaps matching TRBD2 (5 bases). This CDR3 has 14 amino acids. Between the trimmed V and J ends, which lost 4 bases and 3 bases, there was a span of 14 bases. CDR1 and CDR2 from the germline V gene are SGHDT and YYEEEE. The CDR3 coding sequence is TGTGCCAGCAGCGTTGGAGGTTGGCTCTACGAGCAGTACTTC. It encodes CASSVGGWLYEQYF.

V gene TRBV6-5 combines with J gene TRBJ1-1, with 7 bases aligning to TRBD1. The V gene end was trimmed by 7 bases and the J gene end by 10 bases; junction bases not matched to a gene: 12. This CDR3 spans 13 amino acids. Germline CDR1 reads MNHEY; CDR2 reads SVGAGI. CDR3 sequence reads: CASTRQGSLRAFF. The CDR3 region has the DNA TGTGCCAGCACCCGACAGGGAAGTCTACGAGCTTTCTTT.

This clone showed up just a few times. A read error may account for a junction end that differs from germline. The gene calls are TRBV7-9 and TRBJ2-7; the match to TRBD1 covers 8 bases. The CDR3 totals 12 residues. Germline-derived CDR1 and CDR2 are SEHNR and FQNEAQ (reference sequence). In nucleotides, the CDR3 is TGTTCCAGCAGCAGCGACAGGGGCGAGCAGTACTTC. This sequence encodes CSSSSDRGEQYF.

This chain uses TRBV2 with TRBJ2-3, with TRBD1 matching over 9 bases. J lost 3 bases, V lost 6 bases, and 7 bases had no gene match. The CDR3 extends over 15 amino acids. Germline CDR1 SNHLY, CDR2 FYNNEI. In DNA, the CDR3 is TGTGCCAGCAGGAGGGACAGGGTGCCGACAGATACGCAGTATTTT. Its translation is CASRRDRVPTDTQYF.

The rearrangement joins TRBV7-7 to TRBJ2-1; 8 bases map to TRBD2. From germline, CDR1 is SSHAT and CDR2 FNYEAQ (reference sequence). The CDR3 is made up of 15 amino acids. With 5 bases clipped from V and 0 bases from J, the junction kept 3 bases outside the gene matches. Here the CDR3 reads CASSTSGSSYNEQFF. DNA of the CDR3: TGTGCCAGCAGCACGAGCGGGAGCTCCTACAATGAGCAGTTCTTC.

V is TRBV19 and J is TRBJ2-2; 9 nucleotides agree with TRBD2. This CDR3 is built from 15 residues. Germline V gene lookup returns CDR1 LNHDA and CDR2 SQIVND (reference sequence). The V and J ends lost 1 base and 5 bases, in that order; junction bases with no gene match: 2. The CDR3 bases are TGTGCCAGTAGTATAGGGCTAGCGGGAACCGGGGAGCTGTTTTTT. This codes for CASSIGLAGTGELFF.

This chain links TRBV28 with TRBJ2-2; a possible D gene is TRBD2 (5 bases). The CDR3 is 18 amino acids. V was shortened by 8 bases and J by 2 bases, with 24 bases between the two germline ends. Germline-derived CDR1 and CDR2 are MDHEN and SYDVKM. In nucleotides, the CDR3 is TGTGCCAGCGGCTGGCCTACAATAGGGAGCGTCAACACCGGGGAGCTGTTTTTT. Translation: CASGWPTIGSVNTGELFF.

This clone was counted a few times. Its ends do not fully match the called genes, so a read error is possible. This rearrangement joins TRBV5-4 to TRBJ2-7; tentative D call: TRBD2 (7 bases). The length of the CDR3 is 19 residues. Germline V CDR1 and CDR2: SGHNT, YYREEE (reference sequence). CDR3 sequence reads: CASSHSPRGRGGGSYEQYF. CDR3 DNA sequence: TGCGCCAGCAGCCACTCACCTCGGGGCAGGGGAGGGGGCTCCTACGAGCAGTACTTC.

The CDR3 loop is CASSISRGAETQYF. For the CDR3, the DNA is TGTGCCAGTAGTATTTCTAGGGGTGCGGAGACCCAGTACTTC. The rearrangement links TRBV19 to TRBJ2-5; possible D gene TRBD1, 5 bases. This CDR3 is built from 14 residues. V was cut by 3 bases and J by 5 bases, with 13 bases left in between. Germline V gene sequence: CDR1 LNHDA, CDR2 SQIVND (reference sequence).

This chain joins TRBV6-5 and TRBJ1-1; 12 bases fit TRBD1. From germline, CDR1 is MNHEY and CDR2 SVGAGI. The CDR3 length is 15 residues. After removal of 2 bases from V and 7 bases from J, the junction contained 5 bases not matched to a gene. The CDR3 spells CASSYQGQGALEAFF. The CDR3 region has the DNA TGTGCCAGCAGTTACCAGGGACAGGGGGCACTTGAAGCTTTCTTT.

The chain uses TRBV28 and TRBJ1-5; no definite D call. The V and J ends lost 7 bases and 4 bases respectively, with 17 bases between them. CDR1 is MDHEN, CDR2 SYDVKM, per germline. CDR3 length: 15 residues. The CDR3 sequence is CASTLGSSWNQPQHF. The CDR3 region has the DNA TGTGCCAGCACTTTGGGGAGTTCGTGGAATCAGCCCCAGCATTTT.

V gene TRBV5-1 combines with J gene TRBJ2-3; maybe TRBD2 (6 bases). The CDR3 spans 16 residues. The V gene's germline CDR1 is SGHRS and CDR2 YFSETQ. V gave up 5 bases and J gave up 3 bases, with 19 bases separating them. The CDR3 DNA follows: TGCGCCAGCAGTCCAGGCGGTCTTCGGGGGACAGATACGCAGTATTTT. This gives the protein CASSPGGLRGTDTQYF.

For the CDR3, the DNA is TGTGCCAGCAGCGCCGCTAGCGGGAGGGCCGGTGAGCAGTACTTC. Protein: CASSAASGRAGEQYF. The chain is built from TRBV9 and TRBJ2-7, with 12 nucleotides matching TRBD2. Germline V lookup: CDR1 SGDLS, CDR2 YYNGEE. Unmatched junction bases numbered 8, after V lost 3 bases and J lost 7 bases. This CDR3 has 15 amino acids.

This clone came up once. The rearrangement uses TRBV10-3 and TRBJ2-7; D unclear. The CDR3 is made up of 11 amino acids. Germline V gene sequence: CDR1 ENHRY, CDR2 SYGVKD. Trimming stripped 3 bases from V and 3 bases from J, with 3 bases between. The CDR3: CAISDFYEQYF. The CDR3 nucleotides read TGTGCCATCAGTGACTTCTACGAGCAGTACTTC.

The V call is TRBV19, the J call TRBJ1-4, with D unclear. V lost 11 bases and J lost 7, with 20 bases in between. The CDR3 contains 14 residues. Germline V CDR1 and CDR2: LNHDA, SQIVND (reference sequence). The CDR3 coding sequence is TGTGCCTCGGGTCCCAGAGGTTTTGGTGAAAAACTGTTTTTT. It encodes CASGPRGFGEKLFF.

This chain connects TRBV5-1 to TRBJ1-1; D is perhaps TRBD1 (6 bases). Germline V gene data show CDR1 as SGHRS and CDR2 as YFSETQ. Trimming took off 4 bases at V and 2 bases at J, with 15 bases between the two ends. This CDR3 region has 15 residues. CDR3 region: CASSPGTPHNTEAFF. CDR3 DNA sequence: TGCGCCAGCAGCCCCGGGACACCACATAACACTGAAGCTTTCTTT.

Turning to this clone: This sample also contains other DNA sequences that code for the same CDR3. V and J are TRBV7-9 and TRBJ1-1; D unclear. The CDR3 loop spans 14 amino acids. Germline-derived CDR1 and CDR2 are SEHNR and FQNEAQ (reference sequence). V lost 0 bases and J lost 1, with 6 bases in between. Here the CDR3 reads CASSLAGGNTEAFF. CDR3 in DNA: TGTGCCAGCAGCTTAGCCGGAGGGAACACTGAAGCTTTCTTT.

The V call is TRBV7-9, the J call TRBJ2-7, with 7 bases lining up with TRBD1. The germline V gene has CDR1 SEHNR and CDR2 FQNEAQ (reference sequence). J was trimmed by 4 bases and V by 4 bases; bases with no gene match: 16. This CDR3 contains 17 residues. The CDR3 DNA reads as TGTGCCAGCAGCTCCCCGCCGGGACAGCCGATCAGTTACGAGCAGTACTTC. This gives the protein CASSSPPGQPISYEQYF.

The J gene is TRBJ2-5, the V gene TRBV4-3; D gene ambiguous. This CDR3 has 11 amino acids. The V end was cut by 6 bases, the J end by 5 bases, with 7 bases between. CDR1 LGHNA and CDR2 YSLEER come from the germline V gene. The CDR3 nucleotides are TGCGCCAGCAGTATCCCGGAGACCCAGTACTTC. Its translation is CASSIPETQYF.